This T cell receptor (beta chain) was captured by sequencing in a study of tumor-infiltrating lymphocytes in primary liver carcinoma. A primer matching the constant region was used to make TCR beta cDNA from approximately 0.45 ug of total RNA. A slightly modified ARM-PCR protocol with three nested multiplex PCR rounds produced these TCR beta libraries. Each CDR3 protein gets one entry after TCRdb re-called the multiplex PCR reads with MiXCR. The table has 90,000 to 150,000 distinct CDR3 sequences, about 68% seen once. Unsorted bulk tissue (roughly 18-32 mg) underwent RNA and DNA co-extraction. Over 85% viable tumor cells were present in every tumor sample. Sample: liver tumor tissue from sampling region 1. Regarding subset: tumor region T1, superior pole. The clonotype was recovered from a woman aged 55-75 years with primary liver carcinoma and hepatitis B virus infection.

Here the CDR3 reads CASSQRTSGSKNEQFF. The CDR3 DNA is TGTGCCAGCAGCCAAAGGACTAGCGGGAGTAAAAATGAGCAGTTCTTC. The rearrangement uses TRBV21-1 and TRBJ2-1; the D segment call TRBD2 is taken from the table without a DNA check. TRBV21-1 is flagged as a pseudogene. This CDR3 comprises 16 residues.